This T cell receptor (beta chain) came from a study of T cell responses to AZD1222 COVID-19 vaccine. Study-wide results and limits: Targeting of unmutated variant regions was reportedly seen in nearly half of spike-specific TCRs. Repertoires were sampled only after the peak T cell response.

TCRdb's copy holds only in-frame clones and misses some; the assay was immunoSEQ multiplex PCR. There are about 150,000 clones in the sample; around 93% occur only once, and 2.5% to 4% lies in the top ten. The CDR3 spans 15 residues. CDR1 is MDHEN and CDR2 is SYDVKM in the germline V gene. V shed 7 bases, J shed 4 bases, and the junction held 8 bases outside the gene matches. On this clone itself: Its cognate antigen is unknown.

Sequenced material: peripheral blood, taken 28 days after the second AZD1222 dose. The TCR was taken from an adult who received the AZD1222 COVID-19 vaccine. The V and J genes are TRBV28 and TRBJ1-5; TRBD1 matches 9 bases. CDR3 in DNA: TGTGCCAGCACCACCGGACAGGGGCAAAATCAGCCCCAGCATTTT. It translates to CASTTGQGQNQPQHF.